The T cell receptor beta chain under discussion was sequenced for a study of regulatory T cells. Study observations and caveats: Patient repertoires had restricted TRB V-J pairs and skewed V and J usage, most in Tregs. In CD3G-deficient patients, conventional CD4+ T cells were enriched for hydrophobic CDR3 residues at positions 6 and 7.

With regard to this clone: Its antigen is not known.

Every patient with CD3G deficiency had evidence of autoimmunity. Patients aged 2 to 39 years had fewer naive T cells. Primers: 52 TRBV forward and 13 TRBJ reverse. Sequencing was performed with immunoSEQ multiplex PCR; in TCRdb, only in-frame clones are kept and a portion is missing. Of roughly 30,000 clones in the sample, under 95% were seen once. Germline V gene data show CDR1 as MDHEN and CDR2 as SYDVKM. CDR3 length equals 14 residues. Trimming took off 2 bases at V and 8 bases at J, with 12 bases between the two ends. What was sequenced was conventional CD4+ T cells sorted from blood. The rearrangement joins TRBV28 to TRBJ2-2; D might be TRBD2 (6 bases). The clonotype comes from a person under 35 with CD3G deficiency. CDR3 in DNA: TGTGCCAGCAGTTTAATAGGGAGGACTGGGGAGCTGTTTTTT. This gives the protein CASSLIGRTGELFF.